This TCR beta chain originates from a study of breast tumors, draining lymph nodes, adjacent tissues (dated by TCRdb to about 2016). Background for the entire study: In breast cancer patients, the study compared the TCR beta repertoires of tumor, adjacent nontumor tissue and axillary lymph nodes. The study was designed to assess the relationships and possible T-cell exchange between tumor, surrounding tissue and draining lymph node repertoires in human breast cancer. Results and caveats for the whole study, not just this receptor: Rather than being directly demonstrated, the conclusion that tumor T cells originate in lymph nodes was presented as consistent with a hypothesis. The data were considered consistent with the idea that most tumor T cells come from the lymph node and then expand in tumor tissue. Tumor and nontumor tissue repertoires were found to be significantly more similar in luminal-like than in basal-like breast cancer. Tumor T-cell repertoires showed less diversity than lymph node repertoires and more diversity than nontumor tissue repertoires, and tumor T-cell repertoires showed preferential V and J gene usage.

The axillary draining lymph nodes of breast cancer patients were the source of the lymph node samples. Reads for this sample came from an Illumina HiSeq 2000. Multiplex PCR amplification was used to generate the TCR beta chain libraries. High-throughput sequencing was used to analyze the amplified TCR beta chain products. Using fastp trimming at Q25 and MiXCR clonotype assembly, TCRdb reanalyzed the public sequencing data and kept in-frame beta chains. Every CDR3 protein is listed once, alongside the most common genes and DNA of its rows. The sample profile shows around 300,000 distinct CDR3 sequences; under 35% of them were found once. The ten largest clones capture approximately 1% of the sample. In regard to this clonotype: What this receptor recognizes is not known. No base quality values were provided; no much bigger clone lies one nucleotide off.

CDR1 LNHDA and CDR2 SQIVND were looked up in the germline V gene (reference sequence). V drops 5 bases and J drops 5 bases, leaving 19 bases in between. The CDR3, cysteine through phenylalanine, is 16 amino acids long. Of the read, only the CDR3 DNA is kept; its 48 bases are in frame from base 1. This TCR came from a female donor with breast cancer. Some clones in this sample may be carry-over from other donors' samples. The rearranged segments are TRBV19 and TRBJ1-5; a confident D gene designation cannot be given. What was sequenced was axillary lymph node tissue. The CDR3 protein: CASSVREGGQHQPQHF. The base sequence is TGTGCCAGTAGTGTACGGGAAGGCGGGCAGCATCAGCCCCAGCATTTT.